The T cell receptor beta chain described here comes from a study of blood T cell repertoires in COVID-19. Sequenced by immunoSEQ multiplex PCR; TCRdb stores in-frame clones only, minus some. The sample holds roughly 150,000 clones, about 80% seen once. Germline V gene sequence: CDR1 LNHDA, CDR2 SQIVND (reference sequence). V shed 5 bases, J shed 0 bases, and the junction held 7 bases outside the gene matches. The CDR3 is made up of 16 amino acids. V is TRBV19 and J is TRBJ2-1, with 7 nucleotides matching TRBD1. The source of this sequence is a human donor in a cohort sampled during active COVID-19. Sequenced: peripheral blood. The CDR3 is CASSGRTGYSYNEQFF. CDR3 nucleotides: TGTGCCAGTAGTGGACGGACAGGTTACTCCTACAATGAGCAGTTCTTC.